This TCR beta chain originates from a study of shared clonotypes between healthy human individuals. Study summary: The study drew on a couple of women and a few men aged 18 to 49 as donors.

It was at deep level that the assay was run. TCRdb keeps only in-frame clones here, not all; method: immunoSEQ multiplex PCR. The repertoire holds around 2.5 million clones, over 85% seen once, with approximately 0.37% in the top ten. The V end was cut by 4 bases, the J end by 2 bases, with 10 bases between. Germline-derived CDR1 and CDR2 are SGHNT and YYREEE (reference sequence). The length of the CDR3 is 13 residues. Donors, healthy HIV-negative adults, lacked recent acute infections or vaccinations. For this clone: Its matching antigen is unknown.

Study conclusions and caveats: Generally, naive subsets came out with larger estimated richness than memory subsets.

Input material: naive CD4+ T cells from PBMCs. The subset here: CD45RA+ positively selected. This clonotype was obtained from a man between 18 and 35 years old in good health. Some clones in this sample may be carry-over from other donors' samples. V usage is TRBV5-4 and J usage is TRBJ2-7; possible D gene TRBD1, 6 bases. The CDR3 reads CASSPPGAYEQYF. The CDR3 DNA follows: TGTGCCAGCAGCCCACCAGGGGCCTACGAGCAGTACTTC.